A single T cell receptor (beta chain) is shown here with its context. Its target is not known. Assay used: immunoSEQ multiplex PCR; TCRdb lists only in-frame clones, some missing. In the table there are tens of thousands of clones, about four fifths of which are singletons. The J segment lost 4 bases and the V segment lost 7 bases, leaving 6 bases of the junction unmatched. The CDR3 extends over 13 amino acids. Looked up from germline, CDR1 is MNHNS and CDR2 is SASEGT. Chemo-refractory metastatic non-small-cell lung cancer patients were treated with focal radiation plus CTLA-4 blockade with ipilimumab. This sample is drawn from a study of radiotherapy plus CTLA-4 blockade in lung cancer. Findings and limits, study-wide: The study found tumor-derived TCR clones expanded in blood after radiotherapy plus ipilimumab. Reportedly, early blood T cell clone dynamics best predicted response, with interferon-beta.

Source: peripheral blood, taken from a patient treated with radiotherapy plus ipilimumab. The clonotype comes from a human donor with non-small cell lung cancer who had stable disease on radiotherapy plus ipilimumab. The V and J genes are TRBV6-1 and TRBJ2-5; 7 nucleotides line up with TRBD1. Written as DNA, the CDR3 is TGTGCCAGCACTTACACAGGGGTAGAGACCCAGTACTTC. This sequence encodes CASTYTGVETQYF.